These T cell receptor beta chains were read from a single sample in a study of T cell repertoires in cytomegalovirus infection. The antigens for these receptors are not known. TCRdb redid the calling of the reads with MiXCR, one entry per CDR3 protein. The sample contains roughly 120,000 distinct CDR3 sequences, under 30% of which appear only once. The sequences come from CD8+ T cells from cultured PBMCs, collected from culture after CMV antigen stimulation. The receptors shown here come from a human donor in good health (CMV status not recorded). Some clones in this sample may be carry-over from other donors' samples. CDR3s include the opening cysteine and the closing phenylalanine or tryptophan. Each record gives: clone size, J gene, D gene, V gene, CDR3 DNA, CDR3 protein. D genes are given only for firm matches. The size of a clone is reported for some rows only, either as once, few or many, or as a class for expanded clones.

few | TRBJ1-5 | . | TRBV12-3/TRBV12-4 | TGTGCCAGCAGTCGACAGATTAGCAATCAGCCCCAGCATTTT | CASSRQISNQPQHF
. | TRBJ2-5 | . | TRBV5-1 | TGCGCCAGCACCGCTTGGGGTAGTTGGCAAGAGACCCAGTACTTC | CASTAWGSWQETQYF
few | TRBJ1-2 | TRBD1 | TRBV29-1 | TGCAGCGTTCCTACGGACAGGGGGGGCGGCTACACCTTC | CSVPTDRGGGYTF
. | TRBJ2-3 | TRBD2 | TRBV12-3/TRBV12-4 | TGTGCCAGCAGCGAACTAGCGGGGGGGCCCACAGATACGCAGTATTTT | CASSELAGGPTDTQYF
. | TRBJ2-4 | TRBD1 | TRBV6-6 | TGTGCCAGCAGTTACACCGGGACAGGGGAAAACATTCAGTACTTC | CASSYTGTGENIQYF
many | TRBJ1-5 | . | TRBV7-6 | TGTGCCAGCAGCTTGGGAGGCCAGCCCCAGCATTTT | CASSLGGQPQHF
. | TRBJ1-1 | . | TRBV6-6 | TGTGCCGTGGGAACTGAAGCTTTCTTT | CAVGTEAFF
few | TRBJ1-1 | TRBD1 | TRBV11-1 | TGTGCCAGCAGCCACTGGGACAGTCTGAACACTGAAGCTTTCTTT | CASSHWDSLNTEAFF
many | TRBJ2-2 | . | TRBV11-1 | TGTGCCAGCAGCGTCGAGACTCACACCGGGGAGCTGTTTTTT | CASSVETHTGELFF
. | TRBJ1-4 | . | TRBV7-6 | TGTGCCAGCAGCTTAATAGGCAGGAATGAAAAACTGTTTTTT | CASSLIGRNEKLFF
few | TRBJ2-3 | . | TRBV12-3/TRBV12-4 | TGTGCCACAGCAACGATAGCTGGGTCCACAGATACGCAGTATTTT | CATATIAGSTDTQYF
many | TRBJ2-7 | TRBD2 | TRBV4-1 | TGCGCCAGCAGCTACTCCGGGACTAGCGGGACCTACGAGCAGTACTTC | CASSYSGTSGTYEQYF
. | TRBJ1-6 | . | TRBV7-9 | TGTGCCAGCAGCTTAGCTCGGGGACCATCCTATAATTCACCCCTCCACTTT | CASSLARGPSYNSPLHF
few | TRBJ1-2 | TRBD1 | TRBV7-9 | TGTGCCAGCAGCTCAGAGGGGGCGCATGGCTACACCTTC | CASSSEGAHGYTF
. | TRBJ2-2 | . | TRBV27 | TGTGCCAGCGTATCCCTCGAGCGAGGCACCGGGGAGCTGTTTTTT | CASVSLERGTGELFF
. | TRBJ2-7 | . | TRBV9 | TGTGCCAGCAGCGTAGGGTTTGGAGGCTACGAGCAGTACTTC | CASSVGFGGYEQYF
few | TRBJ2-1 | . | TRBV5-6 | TGTGCCAGCAGCTTGGTCCGAGGCGATGAGCAGTTCTTC | CASSLVRGDEQFF
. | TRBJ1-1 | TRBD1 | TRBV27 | TGTGCCAGCGAACGGACAGGGGGATTGAACACTGAAGCTTTCTTT | CASERTGGLNTEAFF
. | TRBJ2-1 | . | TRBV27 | TGTGCCAGCAAAGACTTCGCGGGCGTCTACAATGAGCAGTTCTTC | CASKDFAGVYNEQFF
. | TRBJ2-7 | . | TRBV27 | TGTGCCAGCAGTTCCCGGGTAGGTCAGGACGAGCAGTACTTC | CASSSRVGQDEQYF
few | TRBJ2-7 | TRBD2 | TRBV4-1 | TGCGCCAGCAGCCAAGCACTAGCGGGGACCTACGAGCAGTACTTC | CASSQALAGTYEQYF
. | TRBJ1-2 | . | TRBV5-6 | TGTGCCAGCAGCTTGGGACCAAACAACTATGGCTACACCTTC | CASSLGPNNYGYTF
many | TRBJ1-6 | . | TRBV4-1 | TGCGCCAGCAGCCAAGAAACAGATCTCGACCTCCACTTT | CASSQETDLDLHF
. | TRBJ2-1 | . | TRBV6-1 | TGTGCCAGCAGTTGGCGGGCAGATGAGCAGTTCTTC | CASSWRADEQFF
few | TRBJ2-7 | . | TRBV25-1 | TGTGCCAGCAGTCTCAACTCCTACGAGCAGTACTTC | CASSLNSYEQYF
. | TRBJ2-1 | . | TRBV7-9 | TGTGCCAGCAGCTTAGAAGAATTCCGCAATGAGCAGTTCTTC | CASSLEEFRNEQFF
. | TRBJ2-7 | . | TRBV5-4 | TGTGCCAGCAGCTTGTCAGATAAACCCTACGAGCAGTACTTC | CASSLSDKPYEQYF
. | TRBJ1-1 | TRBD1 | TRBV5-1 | TGCGCCAGCAGCTCGTGGACAGGAAGCACTGAAGCTTTCTTT | CASSSWTGSTEAFF
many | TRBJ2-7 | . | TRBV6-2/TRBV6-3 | TGTGCCAGCAGTTGGGGCTACGAGCAGTACTTC | CASSWGYEQYF
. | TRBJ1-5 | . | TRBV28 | TGTGCCAGCAGTTTAGGACAGTTCAGCAATCAGCCCCAGCATTTT | CASSLGQFSNQPQHF
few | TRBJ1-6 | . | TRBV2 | TGTGCCAGCAGTGAAATTCTCTCTGATAATTCACCCCTCCACTTT | CASSEILSDNSPLHF